Listed below are T cell receptor beta chains from one sample, sequenced in a study of blood T cell repertoires in COVID-19. The assay was immunoSEQ multiplex PCR, and TCRdb's table has in-frame clones only and misses some. The sample lists roughly 36,000 clones, 90% to 95% seen once, with roughly 4% in the top ten. The source material was peripheral blood. The receptor source for this set is a human donor with active COVID-19. The donor label of this sample is uncertain. The CDR3 runs from the conserved cysteine through the conserved F or W. The D gene is left open where the match is weak. Size is stated for part of the rows, as once, few or many counts, or as a class when the clone is expanded.

v_gene: TRBV5-4
abundance: .
j_gene: TRBJ2-2
len: 14
d_gene: .
CDR3aa: CASSPNRLAGELFF
CDR3nt: TGTGCCAGCAGCCCCAACCGGTTAGCCGGGGAGCTGTTTTTT

v_gene: TRBV5-1
abundance: .
j_gene: TRBJ2-7
len: 17
d_gene: .
CDR3aa: CASSFSSSWDSTYEQYF
CDR3nt: TGCGCCAGCAGCTTTTCCTCCTCTTGGGACTCTACCTACGAGCAGTACTTC

v_gene: TRBV20-1
abundance: .
j_gene: TRBJ2-3
len: 14
d_gene: .
CDR3aa: CSASWELRADTQYF
CDR3nt: TGCAGTGCTAGTTGGGAGCTAAGGGCAGATACGCAGTATTTT

v_gene: TRBV6-5
abundance: .
j_gene: TRBJ2-3
len: 15
d_gene: .
CDR3aa: CASRPRGAFTDTQYF
CDR3nt: TGTGCCAGCAGGCCTCGGGGAGCTTTCACAGATACGCAGTATTTT

v_gene: TRBV5-8
abundance: .
j_gene: TRBJ2-4
len: 16
d_gene: .
CDR3aa: CASSFRGGGSKNIQYF
CDR3nt: TGTGCCAGCAGCTTTCGGGGTGGCGGGTCCAAAAACATTCAGTACTTC

v_gene: TRBV24-1
abundance: .
j_gene: TRBJ1-5
len: 15
d_gene: .
CDR3aa: CATSDGGGLDQPQHF
CDR3nt: TGTGCCACCAGTGATGGGGGAGGGCTCGATCAGCCCCAGCATTTT

v_gene: TRBV24-1
abundance: .
j_gene: TRBJ2-5
len: 15
d_gene: .
CDR3aa: CATSDSGRGGETQYF
CDR3nt: TGTGCCACCAGTGATTCCGGTCGGGGAGGAGAGACCCAGTACTTC

v_gene: TRBV5-1
abundance: .
j_gene: TRBJ1-5
len: 16
d_gene: TRBD1
CDR3aa: CASSPGTGGPIQPQHF
CDR3nt: TGCGCCAGCAGCCCCGGGACAGGGGGCCCTATTCAGCCCCAGCATTTT

v_gene: TRBV28
abundance: .
j_gene: TRBJ2-7
len: 15
d_gene: TRBD1
CDR3aa: CASSTSGQGVYEQYF
CDR3nt: TGTGCCAGCAGCACCTCGGGACAGGGTGTCTACGAGCAGTACTTC

v_gene: TRBV11-1
abundance: once
j_gene: TRBJ2-3
len: 10
d_gene: .
CDR3aa: CAIHTDTQYF
CDR3nt: TGTGCCATCCACACAGATACGCAGTATTTT

v_gene: TRBV5-4
abundance: .
j_gene: TRBJ2-7
len: 15
d_gene: TRBD1
CDR3aa: CASSTREQGVGEQYF
CDR3nt: TGTGCCAGCAGCACTCGAGAACAGGGGGTCGGCGAGCAGTACTTC

v_gene: TRBV5-1
abundance: .
j_gene: TRBJ2-3
len: 18
d_gene: TRBD2
CDR3aa: CASSPGLAGALVTDTQYF
CDR3nt: TGCGCCAGCAGCCCCGGACTAGCGGGAGCCCTTGTCACAGATACGCAGTATTTT

v_gene: TRBV2
abundance: .
j_gene: TRBJ2-5
len: 14
d_gene: .
CDR3aa: CASVGLGVRETQYF
CDR3nt: TGTGCCAGCGTCGGCTTAGGGGTCCGGGAGACCCAGTACTTC

v_gene: TRBV19
abundance: .
j_gene: TRBJ2-7
len: 13
d_gene: .
CDR3aa: CASSIAGASEQYF
CDR3nt: TGTGCCAGTAGTATAGCGGGAGCCTCCGAGCAGTACTTC

v_gene: TRBV11-3
abundance: .
j_gene: TRBJ1-6
len: 16
d_gene: TRBD1
CDR3aa: CASSAYGTGGEVPLHF
CDR3nt: TGTGCCAGCAGCGCGTACGGGACAGGCGGGGAAGTACCCCTCCACTTT

v_gene: TRBV5-4
abundance: .
j_gene: TRBJ1-2
len: 13
d_gene: TRBD1
CDR3aa: CASSSQGTYGYTF
CDR3nt: TGTGCCAGCAGCTCACAGGGGACCTATGGCTACACCTTC

v_gene: TRBV9
abundance: once
j_gene: TRBJ2-7
len: 15
d_gene: .
CDR3aa: CASSEGSGLLDEQYF
CDR3nt: TGTGCCAGCAGCGAGGGGTCAGGGTTGTTGGACGAGCAGTACTTC

v_gene: TRBV2
abundance: .
j_gene: TRBJ2-5
len: 14
d_gene: .
CDR3aa: CASSEVGSQETQYF
CDR3nt: TGTGCCAGCAGTGAGGTCGGGTCCCAAGAGACCCAGTACTTC

v_gene: TRBV10-2
abundance: once
j_gene: TRBJ2-7
len: 13
d_gene: .
CDR3aa: CASSRGSSYEQYF
CDR3nt: TGCGCCAGTTCTAGAGGGAGCTCCTACGAGCAGTACTTC

v_gene: TRBV4-1
abundance: .
j_gene: TRBJ2-7
len: 16
d_gene: TRBD2
CDR3aa: CASSQTPGLGAYEQYF
CDR3nt: TGCGCCAGCAGCCAGACACCGGGACTAGGAGCCTACGAGCAGTACTTC

v_gene: TRBV9
abundance: .
j_gene: TRBJ1-3
len: 15
d_gene: .
CDR3aa: CASSVRGVLGNTIYF
CDR3nt: TGTGCCAGCAGCGTCCGCGGGGTTTTGGGAAACACCATATATTTT

v_gene: TRBV10-2
abundance: once
j_gene: TRBJ1-5
len: 13
d_gene: .
CDR3aa: CASSEQGNQPQHF
CDR3nt: TGCGCCAGCAGTGAACAGGGCAATCAGCCCCAGCATTTT

v_gene: TRBV2
abundance: .
j_gene: TRBJ1-4
len: 15
d_gene: .
CDR3aa: CASSALTASNEKLFF
CDR3nt: TGTGCCAGCAGTGCCTTGACAGCATCTAATGAAAAACTGTTTTTT

v_gene: TRBV4-1
abundance: .
j_gene: TRBJ1-3
len: 15
d_gene: .
CDR3aa: CASSQGLTGGNTIYF
CDR3nt: TGCGCCAGCAGCCAAGGGCTTACGGGAGGAAACACCATATATTTT

v_gene: TRBV9
abundance: .
j_gene: TRBJ2-2
len: 13
d_gene: .
CDR3aa: CASSVQDTGELFF
CDR3nt: TGTGCCAGCAGCGTTCAGGACACCGGGGAGCTGTTTTTT

v_gene: TRBV9
abundance: .
j_gene: TRBJ2-5
len: 14
d_gene: TRBD1
CDR3aa: CASSSGQGQETQYF
CDR3nt: TGTGCCAGCAGCAGTGGACAGGGACAAGAGACCCAGTACTTC

v_gene: TRBV3-1/TRBV3-2
abundance: .
j_gene: TRBJ2-7
len: 13
d_gene: .
CDR3aa: CASSQRGGYEQYF
CDR3nt: TGTGCCAGCAGCCAAAGGGGGGGTTACGAGCAGTACTTC

v_gene: TRBV5-1
abundance: .
j_gene: TRBJ2-3
len: 16
d_gene: TRBD2
CDR3aa: CASSSIAGPPTDTQYF
CDR3nt: TGCGCCAGCAGCTCAATAGCGGGACCCCCCACAGATACGCAGTATTTT

v_gene: TRBV7-9
abundance: .
j_gene: TRBJ1-2
len: 14
d_gene: TRBD1
CDR3aa: CASSWGDSSYGYTF
CDR3nt: TGTGCCAGCAGCTGGGGGGACAGTTCGTATGGCTACACCTTC

v_gene: TRBV11-2
abundance: .
j_gene: TRBJ1-6
len: 16
d_gene: TRBD1
CDR3aa: CASSLGAGGKSSPLHF
CDR3nt: TGTGCCAGCAGCTTAGGGGCAGGGGGAAAGAGTTCACCCCTCCACTTT

v_gene: TRBV14
abundance: once
j_gene: TRBJ2-2
len: 14
d_gene: .
CDR3aa: CASSQEGGAGELFF
CDR3nt: TGTGCCAGCAGCCAAGAGGGGGGTGCGGGGGAGCTGTTTTTT

v_gene: TRBV10-3
abundance: .
j_gene: TRBJ2-3
len: 16
d_gene: TRBD2
CDR3aa: CAISETSGPQADTQYF
CDR3nt: TGTGCCATCAGTGAAACTAGCGGACCCCAAGCAGATACGCAGTATTTT

v_gene: TRBV18
abundance: .
j_gene: TRBJ2-5
len: 16
d_gene: TRBD2
CDR3aa: CASSPLPFGGLETQYF
CDR3nt: TGTGCCAGCTCACCTCTCCCTTTCGGGGGGTTGGAGACCCAGTACTTC

v_gene: TRBV10-3
abundance: .
j_gene: TRBJ2-5
len: 12
d_gene: .
CDR3aa: CAISGTKETQYF
CDR3nt: TGTGCCATCAGCGGGACAAAAGAGACCCAGTACTTC

v_gene: TRBV19
abundance: .
j_gene: TRBJ2-5
len: 15
d_gene: TRBD1
CDR3aa: CASTKQGAGGETQYF
CDR3nt: TGTGCCAGTACCAAACAGGGGGCTGGCGGAGAGACCCAGTACTTC

v_gene: TRBV7-7
abundance: .
j_gene: TRBJ2-1
len: 16
d_gene: TRBD2
CDR3aa: CASSLSGSSSYNEQFF
CDR3nt: TGTGCTAGCAGCTTAAGCGGGAGTAGCTCCTACAATGAGCAGTTCTTC

v_gene: TRBV13
abundance: once
j_gene: TRBJ1-4
len: 14
d_gene: .
CDR3aa: CASSPTGAGEKLFF
CDR3nt: TGTGCCAGCAGCCCAACAGGAGCTGGTGAAAAACTGTTTTTT